The clone carrying this T cell receptor beta chain was detected a few times. What it binds is unknown. The data belong to a study of vaccination and CD4 T cells after COVID-19. Treatment here: approximately 9-day PBMC culture with coronavirus spike peptide pools or control peptides (ViraFEST assay). Cultured CD4+ T cells had their DNA profiled by the Oncomine TCR Beta short-read assay. MiXCR was run by TCRdb on the PCR reads, yielding one entry per CDR3 protein. In the table there are some 16,000 distinct CDR3 sequences, roughly half of which are singletons. V lost 4 bases and J 3 bases, leaving 18 bases between the germline ends. CDR3 size: 15 residues. Germline CDR1 DFQATT, CDR2 SNEGSKA (reference sequence). Findings and limits, study-wide: There was no significant change from around 21 to 38 median reactive clonotypes.

Sample: CD4+ T cells from blood, cultured in vitro. The gene calls are TRBV20-1 and TRBJ1-2, with D tentatively TRBD1 (5 bases). The TCR was taken from a human donor who had recovered from COVID-19. DNA for the CDR3: TGCAGTGCTACCCGGGACCGGGACGGGTACTATGGCTACACCTTC. This encodes CSATRDRDGYYGYTF.